Below are 10 T cell receptor beta chains sequenced from a single sample in a study of T-cell reconstitution after alpha-beta-depleted transplantation in children. Researchers prepared the TCRbeta library using unique molecular identifiers, the study reports. TCRdb independently ran MiXCR on the PCR reads; one entry per CDR3 protein. The table shows roughly 48,000 distinct CDR3 sequences, with under 6% occurring only once. The material was PBMCs, mostly from graft donor cells, obtained 60 days after TCRalphabeta/CD19-depleted stem cell transplant. These receptors were collected from a female patient between 2 and 15 years old who had a stem cell transplant for aplastic anemia, so the T cells may come from the graft donor.

This clonotype was detected ten times or more. J is TRBJ2-1 and V is TRBV24-1; 7 nucleotides match TRBD2. Germline CDR1 KGHDR, CDR2 SFDVKD. CDR3 length: 15 amino acids. The ends lost 5 bases at V and 4 bases at J; junction bases unmatched: 7. CDR3 residues: CATSGSSGDYNEQFF. The CDR3 DNA reads as TGTGCCACCAGTGGTTCTAGCGGAGATTACAATGAGCAGTTCTTC.

This clonotype was seen a few times. This chain joins TRBV3-1 and TRBJ2-3; D not resolved. Between the trimmed V and J ends, which lost 4 bases and 5 bases, there was a span of 7 bases. The germline gives CDR1 LGHDT, CDR2 YNNKEL (reference sequence). This CDR3 contains 12 residues. The DNA for the CDR3 is TGTGCCAGCAGCCGTGGAGTAGATACGCAGTATTTT. Protein: CASSRGVDTQYF.

This clonotype was detected many times. This sequence joins TRBV20-1 and TRBJ1-5, with 8 bases aligning to TRBD1. Germline assignment: CDR1 DFQATT and CDR2 SNEGSKA (reference sequence). The CDR3 is made up of 12 amino acids. The CDR3 reads CSVGTGNQPQHF. The DNA for the CDR3 is TGCAGCGTTGGGACAGGTAATCAGCCCCAGCATTTT.

This clonotype occurred a few times. J is TRBJ2-5 and V is TRBV14; D ambiguous. The CDR3 has 12 amino acids. V was shortened by 1 base and J by 5 bases, with 5 bases between the two germline ends. CDR1 and CDR2 from the germline V gene are SGHDN and FVKESK. The CDR3 coding sequence is TGTGCCAGCAGCCAAGTGCGCGAGACCCAGTACTTC. This encodes CASSQVRETQYF. Full variable domain (rest looked up from reference TRBV14 and TRBJ2-5): EAGVTQFPSHSVIEKGQTVTLRCDPISGHDNLYWYRRVMGKEIKFLLHFVKESKQDESGMPNNRFLAERTGGTYSTLKVQPAELEDSGVYFCASSQVRETQYFGPGTRLLVL.

The table lists this clonotype with many counts. The V and J genes are TRBV5-1 and TRBJ1-4, with TRBD1 as a possible D gene (6 bases). Between the trimmed V and J ends, which lost 4 bases and 7 bases, there was a span of 17 bases. The CDR3 sequence is 15 residues long. CDR1 is SGHRS and CDR2 is YFSETQ in the germline V gene. The CDR3 loop reads CASSGGQRGGEKLFF. For the CDR3, the DNA is TGCGCCAGCAGCGGGGGACAAAGGGGTGGTGAAAAACTGTTTTTT.

This clonotype appeared many times. The chain combines TRBV18 with TRBJ2-1; no clear D. This CDR3 is built from 15 residues. The germline gives CDR1 KGHSH, CDR2 LQKENI. Trimming shortened V by 6 bases and J by 1 base, and 13 bases separated the two germline ends. The CDR3 is CASSQLPTSYNEQFF. The CDR3 region has the DNA TGTGCCAGCTCGCAACTACCCACGTCCTACAATGAGCAGTTCTTC.

This clonotype was picked up many times. The J gene is TRBJ2-2, the V gene TRBV24-1; 9 nucleotides line up with TRBD1. CDR3 length: 16 amino acids. The trim removed 4 bases at V and 1 base at J, leaving 3 bases unmatched. Germline values: CDR1 KGHDR, CDR2 SFDVKD. The CDR3 spells CATSEAGQGNTGELFF. In nucleotides, the CDR3 is TGTGCCACCAGTGAGGCGGGACAGGGGAACACCGGGGAGCTGTTTTTT.

There are many counts of this clonotype. The chain employs TRBV20-1 and TRBJ2-3; 7 bases align to TRBD2. Germline CDR1 reads DFQATT; CDR2 reads SNEGSKA (reference sequence). The V and J ends lost 1 base and 0 bases, in that order; junction bases with no gene match: 4. The length of the CDR3 is 15 residues. The CDR3, as DNA: TGCAGTGCTAGAGGACTAGCAGATAGCACAGATACGCAGTATTTT. This encodes CSARGLADSTDTQYF.

This clonotype was counted at least ten times. The genes are TRBV2 and TRBJ1-2, with TRBD1 matching over 8 bases. The CDR3 consists of 13 residues. Germline loops: CDR1 SNHLY, CDR2 FYNNEI. With V trimmed by 4 bases and J by 2 bases, 0 bases remained unmatched. The CDR3 DNA sequence: TGTGCCAGCAGTGGGACAGGGAACTATGGCTACACCTTC. The encoded protein is CASSGTGNYGYTF.

The genes are TRBV7-9 and TRBJ2-2; no clear D. Germline V gene lookup returns CDR1 SEHNR and CDR2 FQNEAQ (reference sequence). The V and J ends lost 1 base and 4 bases respectively, with 10 bases between them. CDR3 length equals 15 residues. CDR3 sequence (DNA): TGTGCCAGCAGCTTAGGGTCCCGACCCACCGGGGAGCTGTTTTTT. This encodes CASSLGSRPTGELFF.